This TCR beta chain emerged from a study of cytomegalovirus exposure and HLA in healthy donors. In the PCR, 60 Vbeta and 13 Jbeta primers were used. Clones were read by immunoSEQ multiplex PCR, and TCRdb kept only the in-frame ones, dropping some. Here the sample spans about 150,000 clones, 70% to 80% being singletons. Trimming cost V 6 bases and J 3 bases, with 17 bases left between them. The germline CDR1 and CDR2 sequences are SQVTM and ANQGSEA. The CDR3 contains 14 residues. In this sample, this clone turned up once. The specimen was PBMCs. The source of this sequence is a man aged 30 to 39 in good health and CMV-seropositive. This chain uses TRBV29-1 with TRBJ1-2; no definite D call. The CDR3, as DNA: TGCAGCGTCGCGGGTACAGTGAGGCACTATGGCTACACCTTC. Translation: CSVAGTVRHYGYTF.